This T cell receptor (beta chain) was recovered during a study of CD8 T cells in Susac syndrome. Study-level points and caveats: TCR sequencing and HLA analysis covered a relatively small number of individuals.

As regards this clonotype: What it binds is not known.

When the RNA was reverse transcribed, random hexamers were used with an input of about 0.45 to 1 ug. A single record per CDR3 protein comes from TCRdb applying MiXCR to the immunoSEQ multiplex PCR reads. The table lists tens of thousands of distinct CDR3 sequences, 93% of them singletons, with roughly 0.15% in the top ten. V was cut by 6 bases and J by 0 bases, with 12 bases left in between. Per germline, CDR1 MDHEN and CDR2 SYDVKM. This CDR3 contains 14 residues. This sequence joins TRBV28 and TRBJ2-7; perhaps D is TRBD1 or TRBD2 (6 bases each). Sequencing input: CD4+ T cells from PBMCs. The source is a human donor with Susac syndrome. CDR3 bases: TGTGCCAGCAGGCAACAGGGACTCTCCTACGAGCAGTACTTC. It yields the protein CASRQQGLSYEQYF.